The sequence of this TCR beta chain was determined in a study of somatic mutations in cytotoxic T cells in rheumatoid arthritis. Sequencing used immunoSEQ multiplex PCR; TCRdb keeps in-frame clones, though not all of them. This sample has roughly 10,000 clones, with around 77% found just once. Trimming took 3 bases from V and 5 from J; bases not matched to a gene: 12. CDR3 size: 16 residues. Germline loops: CDR1 MGHRA, CDR2 YSYEKL. As for this clone: Within the sample, other DNA sequences also encode this same CDR3.

The source is a middle-aged man in good health. The genes are TRBV4-1 and TRBJ2-7; 8 nucleotides agree with TRBD1. The specimen was CD8+ T cells sorted from blood. The CDR3 reads CASSQGVRTGLDEQYF. CDR3 sequence (DNA): TGCGCCAGCAGCCAGGGGGTGAGGACAGGGCTAGACGAGCAGTACTTC.